The 18 T cell receptor beta chains listed next were all sequenced from one sample in a study of monozygotic twins with inflammatory bowel disease. From the 5' RACE reads, TCRdb lists one entry per CDR3 protein and no DNA. The sample totals about 350,000 distinct CDR3 sequences. Source material: blood. The receptors stem from a human donor with ulcerative colitis or Crohn's disease, or a healthy co-twin of an affected twin (not recorded which).

This rearrangement joins TRBV18 to TRBJ2-7; checking the TCRdb D call of TRBD1 is not possible without DNA. The CDR3 is 14 amino acids. Germline values: CDR1 KGHSH, CDR2 LQKENI. CDR3 protein: CASSQNGQGTEQYF.

The J gene is TRBJ2-1, the V gene TRBV19; absent DNA, TCRdb's TRBD1 call cannot be checked. CDR3 size: 13 residues. In germline, CDR1 is LNHDA, CDR2 SQIVND (reference sequence). This CDR3 is CASNGGRNNEQFF.

V and J are TRBV10-3 and TRBJ1-5. This CDR3 is 15 amino acids long. Germline-derived CDR1 and CDR2 are ENHRY and SYGVKD. The CDR3 sequence is CAISDQAGQGQPQHF.

This rearrangement joins TRBV3-1 to TRBJ2-5. Germline V gives CDR1 LGHDT, CDR2 YNNKEL (reference sequence). This CDR3 is built from 12 residues. The CDR3: CASSQNQETQYF.

The rearrangement joins TRBV7-9 to TRBJ2-5; the D call from TCRdb, TRBD1, cannot be confirmed without DNA. This CDR3 spans 15 amino acids. Germline loops: CDR1 SEHNR, CDR2 FQNEAQ (reference sequence). CDR3 loop: CASNPNPGVGETQYF.

V usage is TRBV20-1 and J usage is TRBJ2-3. Germline V gives CDR1 DFQATT, CDR2 SNEGSKA (reference sequence). The CDR3 contains 11 residues. CDR3 protein: CSARVGDTQYF.

The J gene is TRBJ2-2, the V gene TRBV2; TCRdb designates TRBD1, a call that cannot be tested without DNA. The CDR3 sequence is 15 residues long. Germline CDR1 is SNHLY and CDR2 is FYNNEI. The CDR3 sequence is CASSDWPGSTGELFF.

V and J are TRBV5-5 and TRBJ2-7; the TCRdb call, TRBD2, lacks DNA for checking. This CDR3 is 13 amino acids long. CDR1 is SGHKS and CDR2 is YYEKEE in the germline V gene (reference sequence). CDR3 region: CASSPTQGGEQYF.

The chain employs TRBV12-3 or TRBV12-4 and TRBJ2-1; the D call of TRBD1 rests on TCRdb alone, since no DNA is present to check it. The CDR3 consists of 13 residues. The CDR3 loop is CASSKGQDNEQFF.

This chain joins TRBV18 and TRBJ2-5. In germline, CDR1 is KGHSH, CDR2 LQKENI. This CDR3 comprises 12 residues. CDR3 region: CARSRSQETQYF.

The chain links TRBV12-3 or TRBV12-4 to TRBJ1-5; the D call of TRBD1 rests on TCRdb alone, since no DNA is present to check it. The CDR3 runs 17 residues. CDR3: CASSFGTGRINYQPQHF.

The J gene is TRBJ2-1, the V gene TRBV18; TCRdb's D call, TRBD2, is unchecked because there is no DNA. The CDR3 totals 16 residues. Germline V gives CDR1 KGHSH, CDR2 LQKENI. CDR3 amino acids: CASSPRKGTSISEQFF.

The V and J genes are TRBV5-4 and TRBJ1-3; the D gene TCRdb calls, TRBD1, cannot be checked with no DNA. The CDR3 spans 15 residues. Germline-derived CDR1 and CDR2 are SGHNT and YYREEE (reference sequence). CDR3 region: CASSPGQGHGNTIYF.

This chain's CDR3 is CASSVGVSPAEAFF. The chain is built from TRBV9 and TRBJ1-1. Germline V CDR1 and CDR2: SGDLS, YYNGEE. This CDR3 region has 14 residues.

This chain uses TRBV20-1 with TRBJ2-5; TCRdb calls TRBD1, which cannot be checked without DNA. CDR1 is DFQATT and CDR2 is SNEGSKA in the germline V gene (reference sequence). The CDR3 extends over 15 amino acids. The CDR3: CSARSPLRIQETQYF.

The V and J genes are TRBV12-3 or TRBV12-4 and TRBJ2-3; without DNA, the TCRdb call of TRBD1 cannot be checked. This CDR3 contains 15 residues. The CDR3 is CASSFTGGSTDTQYF.

The chain is built from TRBV29-1 and TRBJ2-5. Germline CDR1 reads SQVTM; CDR2 reads ANQGSEA. The CDR3 sequence is 12 residues long. The CDR3 sequence is CSVEDLKETQYF. Complete variable domain (other parts from reference TRBV29-1 and TRBJ2-5): SAVISQKPSRDICQRGTSLTIQCQVDSQVTMMFWYRQQPGQSLTLIATANQGSEATYESGFVIDKFPISRPNLTFSTLTVSNMSPEDSSIYLCSVEDLKETQYFGPGTRLLVL.

CDR3: CSAREQGYEQYF. This sequence joins TRBV20-1 and TRBJ2-7; lacking DNA, the TRBD1 call made by TCRdb goes unchecked. This CDR3 comprises 12 residues. Germline V gene data show CDR1 as DFQATT and CDR2 as SNEGSKA (reference sequence).